These 27 T cell receptor beta chains originate from one sample sequenced in a study of Ad26.COV2.S vaccination and SARS-CoV-2 variants. Sample treatment: 15 to 20 received Ad26.COV2.S at low or high dose, single or two shots; a few received placebo; per-sample allocation not given. It was on day 63 after the first vaccine or placebo injection that samples were taken. Libraries were prepared by immunoSEQ multiplex PCR; TCRdb keeps only in-frame clonotypes and omits some of them. Found here are more than 400,000 clones, approximately 90% of them singletons; the top ten hold around 1.7%. The input for sequencing was peripheral blood, taken in a trial of Ad26.COV2.S vaccine versus placebo. The receptors come from a person aged 18 to 65 who received the Ad26.COV2.S COVID-19 vaccine or a placebo.

The gene calls are TRBV28 and TRBJ2-5; the D gene is possibly TRBD1 (6 bases). V shed 6 bases and J shed 6 bases, with 17 bases lying between them. The CDR3 runs 14 residues. Germline lookup yields CDR1 MDHEN and CDR2 SYDVKM. Here the CDR3 DNA reads TGTGCCAGCAGGGGGCCTGAAAGGGGGAAGACCCAGTACTTC. Residues: CASRGPERGKTQYF.

The gene calls are TRBV7-9 and TRBJ1-2; unclear D gene. CDR1 is SEHNR, CDR2 FQNEAQ, per germline (reference sequence). This CDR3 region has 13 residues. V was shortened by 1 base and J by 5 bases, with 8 bases between the two germline ends. CDR3 nucleotide sequence: TGTGCCAGCAGCTTAGACGTCACATATGGCTACACCTTC. Protein product: CASSLDVTYGYTF.

This clone was recorded only once. V is TRBV3-1 (or the pseudogene TRBV3-2) and J is TRBJ1-2, with D unresolved. The CDR3 extends over 14 amino acids. Trimming took off 0 bases at V and 3 bases at J, with 8 bases between the two ends. Germline CDR1 is LGHDT and CDR2 is YNNKEL (reference sequence). CDR3 bases: TGTGCCAGCAGCCAAGAACGAGGGTACTATGGCTACACCTTC. Amino acids: CASSQERGYYGYTF.

J is TRBJ1-2 and V is TRBV12-3 or TRBV12-4, with unresolved D. The CDR3 is 12 amino acids. Trimming took off 6 bases at V and 7 bases at J, with 12 bases between the two ends. In DNA form, the CDR3 reads TGTGCCAGCAGGTCAGGCTTAAGTGGCTACACCTTC. Its protein product is CASRSGLSGYTF.

J is TRBJ1-6 and V is TRBV19, with D tentatively TRBD1 (6 bases). Germline CDR1 LNHDA, CDR2 SQIVND (reference sequence). CDR3 length: 14 amino acids. V was pared by 8 bases and J by 6 bases, with 14 bases between. This CDR3 reads CASSGGRVNSPLHF. As DNA, the CDR3 is TGTGCCAGTTCTGGGGGCAGGGTTAATTCACCCCTCCACTTT. The variable domain in full, with the rest retrieved from reference TRBV19 and TRBJ1-6, is DGGITQSPKYLFRKEGQNVTLSCEQNLNHDAMYWYRQDPGQGLRLIYYSQIVNDFQKGDIAEGYSVSREKKESFPLTVTSAQKNPTAFYLCASSGGRVNSPLHFGNGTRLTVT.

The chain combines TRBV5-5 with TRBJ2-2, with D perhaps being TRBD1 or TRBD2 (6 bases each). Germline values: CDR1 SGHKS, CDR2 YYEKEE (reference sequence). The length of the CDR3 is 15 residues. Trimming pared 1 base from V and 1 base from J, leaving 8 bases between. CDR3 sequence reads: CASSLKGGNTGELFF. The CDR3 region has the DNA TGTGCCAGCAGCTTGAAGGGGGGGAACACCGGGGAGCTGTTTTTT.

The chain uses TRBV29-1 and TRBJ2-5; D gene uncertain. CDR3 length equals 12 residues. V was pared by 2 bases and J by 5 bases, with 9 bases between. Germline assignment: CDR1 SQVTM and CDR2 ANQGSEA. In nucleotides, the CDR3 is TGCAGCGTTGAACCCGGACCCGAGACCCAGTACTTC. Protein sequence: CSVEPGPETQYF.

The gene calls are TRBV5-1 and TRBJ2-5, with TRBD2 matching 7 bases. V lost 4 bases, J lost 2 bases, and 8 bases stayed unmatched. Looked up from germline, CDR1 is SGHRS and CDR2 is YFSETQ. CDR3 length: 15 amino acids. CDR3 region: CASSLGYGGQETQYF. Written as DNA, the CDR3 is TGCGCCAGCAGCCTTGGTTACGGGGGGCAAGAGACCCAGTACTTC.

V usage is TRBV6-5 and J usage is TRBJ2-5; TRBD1 matches 8 bases. This CDR3 spans 14 amino acids. V trimming: 5 bases; J trimming: 1 base; junction bases outside the gene matches: 3. CDR1 and CDR2 from the germline V gene are MNHEY and SVGAGI. CDR3: CASSPGTGQETQYF. The CDR3 nucleotides are TGTGCCAGCAGTCCCGGGACAGGCCAAGAGACCCAGTACTTC.

This sequence joins TRBV10-3 and TRBJ2-7, with 9 bases matching TRBD1. In germline, CDR1 is ENHRY, CDR2 SYGVKD. V lost 10 bases and J lost 0; bases outside the gene matches: 10. The CDR3 covers 15 residues. The CDR3 region has the DNA TGTGCCACGAGGCATGACAGGGGGAACTCCTACGAGCAGTACTTC. Its protein product is CATRHDRGNSYEQYF.

The gene calls are TRBV11-2 and TRBJ2-3; D perhaps matches TRBD1 (6 bases). The CDR3 runs 14 residues. Germline lookup yields CDR1 SGHAT and CDR2 FQNNGV. V was trimmed by 7 bases and J by 10 bases, leaving 21 bases between them. This chain's CDR3 is CASTHSLGALAQYF. The DNA of the CDR3 is TGTGCCAGCACCCACTCATTGGGGGCCCTGGCGCAGTATTTT.

The chain recombines TRBV4-3 with TRBJ2-2; no reliable D call. Per the germline V gene, CDR1 is LGHNA and CDR2 is YSLEER. V shed 2 bases and J shed 1 base, with 11 bases lying between them. This CDR3 contains 16 residues. In DNA form, the CDR3 reads TGCGCCAGCAGCCAACCAAACAGCAGGAACACCGGGGAGCTGTTTTTT. Residues: CASSQPNSRNTGELFF.

This chain connects TRBV7-2 to TRBJ2-1; no firm D call. This CDR3 spans 18 amino acids. V lost 2 bases, J lost 0 bases, and 17 bases lay in between. Germline V gene lookup returns CDR1 SGHTA and CDR2 FQGNSA. CDR3 nucleotide sequence: TGTGCCAGCAGCTTAACGTACCGTATCGTGAGCTCCTACAATGAGCAGTTCTTC. The encoded protein is CASSLTYRIVSSYNEQFF.

This clone showed up many times. Additional DNA sequences in this sample encode the identical CDR3. The chain employs TRBV27 and TRBJ1-3; the match to TRBD1 covers 7 bases. Unmatched junction bases numbered 17, after V lost 0 bases and J lost 0 bases. This CDR3 comprises 21 residues. CDR1 and CDR2 from the germline V gene are MNHEY and SMNVEV (reference sequence). The CDR3 bases are TGTGCCAGCAGTTTATCACCGCGAGGGGGCCATCACATCCTCTCTGGAAACACCATATATTTT. This gives the protein CASSLSPRGGHHILSGNTIYF.

The V and J genes are TRBV11-2 and TRBJ2-7; 9 bases match TRBD1. V lost 2 bases to trimming and J lost 5 bases; unmatched junction nucleotides: 7. In germline, CDR1 is SGHAT, CDR2 FQNNGV. The CDR3 is made up of 15 amino acids. CDR3 sequence (DNA): TGTGCCAGCAGCTTAAGGGGACAGGGTGTTAACGAGCAGTACTTC. It is translated as CASSLRGQGVNEQYF.

This clone was observed once. The rearrangement joins TRBV4-3 to TRBJ2-2; the D gene is possibly TRBD1 (7 bases). Germline CDR1 is LGHNA and CDR2 is YSLEER. The length of the CDR3 is 15 residues. The V gene lost 8 bases and the J gene lost 2 bases, with 15 bases spanning the gap. The CDR3 loop reads CASAVRDSNTGELFF. The CDR3, as DNA: TGCGCCAGCGCAGTGCGGGACAGCAACACCGGGGAGCTGTTTTTT.

The genes are TRBV14 and TRBJ2-3; D call uncertain. The CDR3 has 12 amino acids. Germline lookup yields CDR1 SGHDN and CDR2 FVKESK. Trimming removed 6 bases at V and 3 bases at J, with 7 bases between. CDR3 DNA sequence: TGTGCCAGCAGATCCAAGACAGATACGCAGTATTTT. The encoded protein is CASRSKTDTQYF.

The chain uses TRBV7-2 and TRBJ1-5; D is unresolved. The CDR3 contains 15 residues. Germline CDR1 reads SGHTA; CDR2 reads FQGNSA. V shed 3 bases and J shed 0 bases, with 9 bases lying between them. The CDR3 DNA reads TGTGCCAGCAGCTTGAGGCAGGATAGCAATCAGCCCCAGCATTTT. It codes for CASSLRQDSNQPQHF.

This chain links TRBV5-4 with TRBJ2-5; D is uncertain. CDR1 and CDR2 (germline): SGHNT, YYREEE (reference sequence). The CDR3 sequence is 14 residues long. Trimming cost V 3 bases and J 1 base, with 10 bases left between them. The CDR3 DNA is TGTGCCAGCAGCTCCCCGGGTCTCCAAGAGACCCAGTACTTC. It encodes CASSSPGLQETQYF.

The chain couples TRBV5-4 to TRBJ2-7; weak D call: TRBD1 (6 bases). Germline V CDR1 and CDR2: SGHNT, YYREEE (reference sequence). V was shortened by 7 bases and J by 2 bases, with 13 bases between the two germline ends. The CDR3 is 13 amino acids. This chain's CDR3 is CASAPWDTYEQYF. The CDR3 bases are TGTGCCAGCGCTCCATGGGACACCTACGAGCAGTACTTC. Full variable domain (remainder filled in from reference TRBV5-4 and TRBJ2-7): ETGVTQSPTHLIKTRGQQVTLRCSSQSGHNTVSWYQQALGQGPQFIFQYYREEENGRGNFPPRFSGLQFPNYSSELNVNALELDDSALYLCASAPWDTYEQYFGPGTRLTVT.

This chain uses TRBV19 with TRBJ1-4, with 7 bases that match TRBD1. CDR1 is LNHDA and CDR2 is SQIVND in the germline V gene (reference sequence). The CDR3 has 15 residues. Trimming at V came to 6 bases and at J to 5 bases, leaving 9 bases not matched to a gene. The CDR3 sequence is CASRGPGQTNEKLFF. The CDR3 DNA sequence: TGTGCCAGTAGGGGACCGGGACAGACGAATGAAAAACTGTTTTTT.

As concerns this clone: The sample carries other DNA sequences with the same CDR3. DNA of the CDR3: TGTGCCAGCAGCTTAAACGTGGGGAACACTGAAGCTTTCTTT. As protein: CASSLNVGNTEAFF. The V gene is TRBV9, the J gene TRBJ1-1; D remains unclear. The CDR3 spans 14 residues. Trimming took off 4 bases at V and 1 base at J, with 11 bases between the two ends. Germline V lookup: CDR1 SGDLS, CDR2 YYNGEE.

This rearrangement joins TRBV7-8 to TRBJ1-4, with D tentatively TRBD1 (6 bases). The CDR3 contains 15 residues. Trimming shortened V by 4 bases and J by 3 bases, and 12 bases separated the two germline ends. CDR1 SGHVS and CDR2 FQNEAQ come from the germline V gene. The CDR3 spells CASSSTEGANEKLFF. CDR3 nucleotide sequence: TGTGCCAGCAGCTCCACCGAGGGGGCTAATGAAAAACTGTTTTTT.

This chain connects TRBV10-3 to TRBJ2-2; 8 bases fit TRBD2. The CDR3 totals 12 residues. Per germline, CDR1 ENHRY and CDR2 SYGVKD. J lost 5 bases, V lost 10 bases, and 3 bases had no gene match. The CDR3, as DNA: TGTGCCAGCCGACTAGCGACCGGGGAGCTGTTTTTT. Protein: CASRLATGELFF.

The chain uses TRBV12-3 or TRBV12-4 and TRBJ1-2; 8 bases fit TRBD1. With 3 bases clipped from V and 4 bases from J, the junction kept 1 base outside the gene matches. The CDR3 is 13 amino acids. CDR3 sequence (DNA): TGTGCCAGCAGTTTTCAGGGGGCCTATGGCTACACCTTC. This codes for CASSFQGAYGYTF.

J is TRBJ1-2 and V is TRBV5-1; possible D gene TRBD1, 6 bases. The germline gives CDR1 SGHRS, CDR2 YFSETQ. Trimming shortened V by 0 bases and J by 1 base, and 13 bases separated the two germline ends. There are 16 residues in the CDR3. CDR3 sequence (DNA): TGCGCCAGCAGCTTGGCCGCGGGGGGCCTTAACTATGGCTACACCTTC. Protein: CASSLAAGGLNYGYTF. The full variable domain, its missing parts supplied by reference TRBV5-1 and TRBJ1-2, is KAGVTQTPRYLIKTRGQQVTLSCSPISGHRSVSWYQQTPGQGLQFLFEYFSETQRNKGNFPGRFSGRQFSNSRSEMNVSTLELGDSALYLCASSLAAGGLNYGYTFGSGTRLTVV.

The gene calls are TRBV19 and TRBJ2-7; 7 bases are a match to TRBD1. Germline trimming cut 6 bases from V and 0 bases from J; bases unmatched to any gene: 5. This CDR3 region has 14 residues. The germline V gene has CDR1 LNHDA and CDR2 SQIVND (reference sequence). The CDR3 DNA is TGTGCCAGTAGCAGGACAGGCTACTCCTACGAGCAGTACTTC. Encoded protein: CASSRTGYSYEQYF.